A selection of T cell receptor beta chains follows, all from one sample in a study of blood T cell repertoires in COVID-19. The table came from immunoSEQ multiplex PCR; TCRdb's copy has only in-frame clones and leaves some out. This sample has 180,000 or so clones, with around 80% found just once. Sample: peripheral blood. These receptors all come from a woman between 40 and 55 years old with COVID-19, enrolled during active disease. Each CDR3 is given with its conserved first and last residue. Each record gives: clone size, D gene, CDR3 length, V gene, J gene, CDR3 DNA, CDR3 protein. D genes are given only for firm matches. Not every row has a clone size; where given, it reads once, few, many or a size class.

few	TRBD1	16	TRBV6-4	TRBJ1-6	TGTGCCAGCAGCAAGGAACAGGGGGCGGGTAATTCACCCCTCCACTTT	CASSKEQGAGNSPLHF
once	TRBD1	17	TRBV4-2	TRBJ1-1	TGTGCCAGCAGCCATACTCAGGGGGCGCCGGCGGGATCTGAAGCTTTCTTT	CASSHTQGAPAGSEAFF
once	TRBD1	14	TRBV18	TRBJ1-1	TGTGCCAGCTCAGTCGACAGGGACGCCACTGAAGCTTTCTTT	CASSVDRDATEAFF
few	.	11	TRBV11-2	TRBJ1-4	TGTGCCAGCACCTCGGGGGAAAAACTGTTTTTT	CASTSGEKLFF
.	.	13	TRBV19	TRBJ2-7	TGTGCCAGTAGTATAGGAGGGTCCTACGAGCAGTACTTC	CASSIGGSYEQYF
.	.	13	TRBV19	TRBJ1-2	TGTGCCAGTAACCAGGGACTAGTGGATGGCTACACCTTC	CASNQGLVDGYTF
.	TRBD2	15	TRBV7-3	TRBJ2-3	TGTGCCAGCAGCCAACTAGCGGAAAGCACAGATACGCAGTATTTT	CASSQLAESTDTQYF
.	TRBD1	16	TRBV4-2	TRBJ1-2	TGTGCCAGCAGCCACAAGGTGGACAGGGGAGGATATGGCTACACCTTC	CASSHKVDRGGYGYTF
.	.	13	TRBV6-5	TRBJ1-1	TGTGCCACCTCGGAGAAAAGGCACACTGAAGCTTTCTTT	CATSEKRHTEAFF
.	TRBD2	18	TRBV25-1	TRBJ2-1	TGTGCCAGCAGTGAATTTAATCTTGGGAGGGAGGGGAGCAATGAGCAGTTCTTC	CASSEFNLGREGSNEQFF
few	.	11	TRBV4-1	TRBJ2-3	TGCGCCAGCAGACTCAGCGGCACGCAGTATTTT	CASRLSGTQYF
.	.	14	TRBV6-4	TRBJ1-6	TGTGCCAGCAATACAGGGTCCTATAATTCACCCCTCCACTTT	CASNTGSYNSPLHF
.	.	14	TRBV6-5	TRBJ1-2	TGTGCCAGCAGTAATGGGGACTCGTCCTATGGCTACACCTTC	CASSNGDSSYGYTF
.	.	15	TRBV19	TRBJ2-6	TGTGCCAGTAGTATCAGGGGAAACGGGGCCAACGTCCTGACTTTC	CASSIRGNGANVLTF
.	TRBD2	17	TRBV27	TRBJ2-7	TGTGCCAGCAGTTTCCGCACTAGCGGGAGGAGCTCCTACGAGCAGTACTTC	CASSFRTSGRSSYEQYF
.	TRBD1	14	TRBV7-7	TRBJ2-5	TGTGCCAGCAGCTCGACAGGGGGCGGGGAGACCCAGTACTTC	CASSSTGGGETQYF
.	.	13	TRBV7-9	TRBJ1-1	TGTGCCAGCAGCCTATCGGACAGATATGAAGCTTTCTTT	CASSLSDRYEAFF
.	TRBD2	14	TRBV7-8	TRBJ2-7	TGTGCCAGTATTAGCGGGAGCATCTCCTACGAGCAGTACTTC	CASISGSISYEQYF
.	TRBD1	15	TRBV5-1	TRBJ1-1	TGCGCCAGCAGCTTGGTGACAGGGGATAACACTGAAGCTTTCTTT	CASSLVTGDNTEAFF
.	TRBD1	15	TRBV10-3	TRBJ1-5	TGTGCCATAGGACAGGGGCAAATCTTCAATCAGCCCCAGCATTTT	CAIGQGQIFNQPQHF
.	TRBD2	15	TRBV29-1	TRBJ2-1	TGCAGCGTTGAAAATTGGGGGGGACCCTACAATGAGCAGTTCTTC	CSVENWGGPYNEQFF
many	TRBD1	15	TRBV18	TRBJ1-1	TGTGCCAGCTCGTCCTCGACAGGGACGGGCACTGAAGCTTTCTTT	CASSSSTGTGTEAFF
.	.	14	TRBV19	TRBJ2-2	TGTGCCAGTAGTCCACTTCACAGTGCCGGGGAGCTGTTTTTT	CASSPLHSAGELFF
.	.	16	TRBV18	TRBJ2-7	TGTGCCAGCTCACCCTCAACAGGGCTGAGGTCCTACGAGCAGTACTTC	CASSPSTGLRSYEQYF
.	TRBD1	15	TRBV6-5	TRBJ1-5	TGTGCCAGCAGAGCGCGGGACAGACTCAATCAGCCCCAGCATTTT	CASRARDRLNQPQHF
.	TRBD2	16	TRBV10-2	TRBJ2-1	TGCGCCAGCAGTCTCTCCCTGGCGGGGGGGAGCAATGAGCAGTTCTTC	CASSLSLAGGSNEQFF